This T cell receptor (beta chain) was sequenced in a study of cytomegalovirus exposure and HLA in healthy donors. Study-wide context: Falling in the Caucasian-associated ancestry cluster were approximately 86% of under 500 genotyped donors. Study-level results: It was only CMV serostatus that was available as immune exposure information. Later work associated roughly 17,000 TCR beta sequences with HLA alleles at 0.05 false discovery rate.

Trimming at V came to 1 base and at J to 19 bases, leaving 11 bases not matched to a gene. This CDR3 has 14 residues. Germline CDR1 is MDHEN and CDR2 is SYDVKM. The study ran its PCR with 60 Vbeta and 13 Jbeta primers. Assay: immunoSEQ multiplex PCR; the TCRdb copy retains only in-frame clones and omits some. This sample's clone table lists under 150,000 clones. Turning to this clone: What it recognizes is unknown.

J is TRBJ1-6 and V is TRBV28, with TRBD1 matching over 9 bases. This TCR came from a woman aged 60-70 years in good health and CMV-seronegative. Sequences were obtained from PBMCs. This CDR3 is CASSLYITGGDFHF. Written as DNA, the CDR3 is TGTGCCAGCAGTTTATACATTACAGGGGGCGACTTTCACTTT.